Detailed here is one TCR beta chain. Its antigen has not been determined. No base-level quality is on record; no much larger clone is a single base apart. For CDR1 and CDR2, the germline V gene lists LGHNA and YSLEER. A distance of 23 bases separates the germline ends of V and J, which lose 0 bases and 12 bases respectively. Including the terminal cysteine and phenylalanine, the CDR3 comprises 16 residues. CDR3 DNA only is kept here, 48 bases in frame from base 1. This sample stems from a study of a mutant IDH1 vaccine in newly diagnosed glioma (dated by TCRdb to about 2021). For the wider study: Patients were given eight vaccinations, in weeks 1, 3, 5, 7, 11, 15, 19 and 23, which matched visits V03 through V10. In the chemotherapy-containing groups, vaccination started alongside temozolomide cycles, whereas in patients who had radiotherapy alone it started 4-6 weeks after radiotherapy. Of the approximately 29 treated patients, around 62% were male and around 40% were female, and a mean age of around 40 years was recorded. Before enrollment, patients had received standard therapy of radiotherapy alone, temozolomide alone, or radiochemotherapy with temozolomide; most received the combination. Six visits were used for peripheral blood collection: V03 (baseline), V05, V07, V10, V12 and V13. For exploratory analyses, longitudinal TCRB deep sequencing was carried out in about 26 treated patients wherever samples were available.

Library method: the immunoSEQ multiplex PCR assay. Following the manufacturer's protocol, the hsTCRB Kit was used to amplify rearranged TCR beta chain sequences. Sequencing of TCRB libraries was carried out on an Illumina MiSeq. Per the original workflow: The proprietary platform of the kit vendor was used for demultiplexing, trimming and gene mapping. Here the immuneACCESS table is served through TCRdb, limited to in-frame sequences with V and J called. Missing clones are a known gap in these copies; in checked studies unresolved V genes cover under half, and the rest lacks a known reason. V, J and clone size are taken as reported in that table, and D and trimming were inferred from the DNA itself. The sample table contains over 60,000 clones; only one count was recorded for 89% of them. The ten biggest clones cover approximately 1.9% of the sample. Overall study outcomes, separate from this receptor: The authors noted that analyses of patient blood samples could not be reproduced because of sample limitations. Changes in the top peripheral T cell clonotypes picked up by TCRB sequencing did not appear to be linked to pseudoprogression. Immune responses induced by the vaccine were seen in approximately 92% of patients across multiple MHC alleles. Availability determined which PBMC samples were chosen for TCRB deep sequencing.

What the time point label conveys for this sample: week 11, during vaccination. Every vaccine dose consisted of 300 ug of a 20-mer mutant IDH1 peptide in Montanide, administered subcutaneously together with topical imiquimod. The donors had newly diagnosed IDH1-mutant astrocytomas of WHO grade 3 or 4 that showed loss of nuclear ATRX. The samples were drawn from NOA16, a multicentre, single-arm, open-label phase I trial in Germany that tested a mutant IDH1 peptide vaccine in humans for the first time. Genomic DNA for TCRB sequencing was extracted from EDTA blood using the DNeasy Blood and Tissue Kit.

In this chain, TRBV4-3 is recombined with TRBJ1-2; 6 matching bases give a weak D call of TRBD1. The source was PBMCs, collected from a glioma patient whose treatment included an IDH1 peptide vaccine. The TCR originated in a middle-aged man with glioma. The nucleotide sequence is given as TGCGCCAGCAGCCAAGAGTGGCCAGGGGAGGGTCTGGAGGACACCTTC. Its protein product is CASSQEWPGEGLEDTF.